The present entry profiles one TCR beta chain with its context. Its antigen remains unknown. The assay was immunoSEQ multiplex PCR, and TCRdb's table has in-frame clones only and misses some. This sample carries around 1.1 million clones, 77% of them seen once, and the ten largest clones take approximately 0.95%. This sample was taken from a study of shared clonotypes between healthy human individuals. Findings of the study overall: Memory subsets generally showed lower estimated richness than naive subsets. Against clonotypes common to all four donors, non-shared ones had lower generation probabilities.

Within Nashville, Tennessee resided all donors, each a Caucasian adult. The CD4+ fraction was divided into a CD45RA+ naive subset and a CD45RA-negative memory subset. The V segment lost 6 bases and the J segment 4 bases; nucleotides outside the gene matches: 9. Germline assignment: CDR1 MDHEN and CDR2 SYDVKM. The CDR3 covers 17 residues. The receptor was derived from a man aged 18 to 30 in good health. Some clones in this sample may be carry-over from other donors' samples. The rearrangement uses TRBV28 and TRBJ2-2, with 12 bases aligning to TRBD2. Sequenced: memory CD4+ T cells from PBMCs. The subset denotes: CD45RA-negative fraction. CDR3 region: CASSLTSGSIGTGELFF. CDR3 nucleotides: TGTGCCAGCAGCCTGACTAGCGGGAGTATCGGCACCGGGGAGCTGTTTTTT.